These 16 T cell receptor beta chains were all obtained from the same sample, sequenced in a study of control samples from healthy donors and cancer patients. The protocol was immunoSEQ multiplex PCR, while the TCRdb copy is restricted to in-frame clones and leaves out a portion. The sample lists more than 45,000 clones; approximately 93% were seen once. The sample was PBMCs. These receptors were obtained from a woman in her fifties or sixties with head and neck cancer.

V and J are TRBV21-1 and TRBJ2-7; TRBD2 is the table's D call and was not checked against the DNA. TRBV21-1 corresponds to a pseudogene. The CDR3 is made up of 17 amino acids. The CDR3 loop reads CASSKEKRTSGSDEQYF. The CDR3 nucleotides are TGTGCCAGCAGCAAAGAAAAGAGGACTAGCGGGAGTGACGAGCAGTACTTC.

The chain has TRBV5-1 and TRBJ2-1, with 8 bases lining up with TRBD2. With V trimmed by 2 bases and J by 3 bases, 4 bases remained unmatched. In germline, CDR1 is SGHRS, CDR2 YFSETQ. The CDR3 covers 15 residues. The CDR3 protein is CASSFTSGLYNEQFF. The CDR3 DNA is TGCGCCAGCAGCTTCACTAGCGGACTCTACAATGAGCAGTTCTTC.

This chain joins TRBV30 and TRBJ1-6; no clear D. The CDR3 has 14 residues. Trimming pared 3 bases from V and 7 bases from J, leaving 13 bases between. Germline-derived CDR1 and CDR2 are GTSNPN and SVGIG (reference sequence). CDR3 amino acids: CAWSPTRYNSPLHF. CDR3 coding DNA: TGTGCCTGGAGCCCCACCCGATACAATTCACCCCTCCACTTT.

The chain is built from TRBV12-5 and TRBJ2-3, with TRBD2 identical over 10 bases. Germline CDR1 LGHNT, CDR2 FRNRAP. There are 16 residues in the CDR3. With V trimmed by 5 bases and J by 2 bases, 7 bases remained unmatched. The CDR3 here is CASGGKRGGVTDTQYF. CDR3 nucleotides: TGTGCTAGTGGTGGGAAGCGGGGGGGCGTCACAGATACGCAGTATTTT.

The chain carries TRBV6-1 and TRBJ2-6; D may be TRBD1 (5 bases). Germline V CDR1 and CDR2: MNHNS, SASEGT. V lost 2 bases to trimming and J lost 3 bases, with 8 bases between them. This CDR3 spans 15 amino acids. Here the CDR3 DNA reads TGTGCCAGCAGTGAAAAGGGGCTTGGGGCCAACGTCCTGACTTTC. Translation: CASSEKGLGANVLTF.

The chain uses TRBV5-1 and TRBJ1-6; no firm D call. The CDR3 has 12 amino acids. Germline V lookup: CDR1 SGHRS, CDR2 YFSETQ. V was clipped by 5 bases and J by 10 bases, with 10 bases between them. As DNA, the CDR3 is TGCGCCAGCAGGGATGGGCGCTCACCCCTCCACTTT. As protein: CASRDGRSPLHF.

V and J are TRBV4-3 and TRBJ1-3; tentative D call: TRBD1 (5 bases). The CDR3 consists of 16 residues. Germline V gene data show CDR1 as LGHNA and CDR2 as YSLEER. V was shortened by 3 bases and J by 2 bases, with 14 bases between the two germline ends. The CDR3: CASSQGVKVTGNTIYF. The CDR3 DNA follows: TGCGCCAGCAGCCAGGGGGTAAAGGTTACTGGAAACACCATATATTTT.

The rearrangement links TRBV5-4 to TRBJ1-2; 8 nucleotides agree with TRBD1. Germline CDR1 SGHNT, CDR2 YYREEE (reference sequence). The CDR3 has 14 residues. The J segment lost 5 bases and the V segment lost 7 bases, leaving 10 bases of the junction unmatched. The CDR3 spells CASRADRGAYGYTF. The CDR3 nucleotides read TGTGCCAGCCGCGCCGACAGGGGTGCTTATGGCTACACCTTC. Using reference TRBV5-4 and TRBJ1-2 for the parts outside the CDR3, the full variable domain is ETGVTQSPTHLIKTRGQQVTLRCSSQSGHNTVSWYQQALGQGPQFIFQYYREEENGRGNFPPRFSGLQFPNYSSELNVNALELDDSALYLCASRADRGAYGYTFGSGTRLTVV.

V gene TRBV5-5 combines with J gene TRBJ2-7; no definite D call. The CDR3 length is 12 residues. Deletions cut 1 base from V and 5 bases from J, with 7 bases between. CDR1 and CDR2 (germline): SGHKS, YYEKEE (reference sequence). In nucleotides, the CDR3 is TGTGCCAGCAGCTTGCTGGGAAACGAGCAGTACTTC. It yields the protein CASSLLGNEQYF.

The CDR3 nucleotides are TGTGCCAGCAGCTTAGATCTTGGCGGGGGGGCGGTCGGGGAGCTGTTTTTT. Protein product: CASSLDLGGGAVGELFF. J is TRBJ2-2 and V is TRBV11-2; 9 bases are a match to TRBD2. V dropped 0 bases and J dropped 7; count of bases not matched to a gene: 9. The CDR3 has 17 residues. Looked up from germline, CDR1 is SGHAT and CDR2 is FQNNGV.

The sample holds one count of this clone. This chain uses TRBV28 with TRBJ2-5; TRBD2 matches 8 bases. The germline V gene encodes CDR1 MDHEN and CDR2 SYDVKM. The CDR3 is 13 amino acids. The V and J ends lost 5 bases and 5 bases, in that order; junction bases with no gene match: 4. The CDR3 DNA reads TGTGCCAGCAGTGATCCTAGCGGGGAGACCCAGTACTTC. It codes for CASSDPSGETQYF.

This chain links TRBV5-4 with TRBJ2-7; 9 nucleotides line up with TRBD1. CDR1 SGHNT and CDR2 YYREEE come from the germline V gene (reference sequence). This CDR3 is built from 14 residues. V lost 3 bases, J lost 6 bases, and 7 bases stayed unmatched. The CDR3 DNA reads TGTGCCAGCAGCTCGGGACAGGGCAAGGGCGAGCAGTACTTC. It yields the protein CASSSGQGKGEQYF.

This clone was observed a single time. V gene TRBV28 combines with J gene TRBJ2-6; D gene uncertain. The V end was cut by 2 bases, the J end by 0 bases, with 8 bases between. The germline V gene has CDR1 MDHEN and CDR2 SYDVKM. The CDR3 has 16 residues. CDR3 region: CASSLGRPSGANVLTF. CDR3 bases: TGTGCCAGCAGTTTAGGGCGGCCCTCTGGGGCCAACGTCCTGACTTTC.

The V gene is TRBV28, the J gene TRBJ1-2, with 8 bases fitting TRBD1. The trim removed 3 bases at V and 8 bases at J, leaving 8 bases unmatched. In germline, CDR1 is MDHEN, CDR2 SYDVKM. The CDR3 loop spans 14 amino acids. CDR3 loop: CASSLGQGARGYTF. The CDR3 coding sequence is TGTGCCAGCAGTTTGGGGCAGGGGGCGAGAGGCTACACCTTC.

The J gene is TRBJ2-1, the V gene TRBV21-1; TRBD2 was called by the table and not checked on the DNA. TRBV21-1 is recorded as a pseudogene. This CDR3 comprises 15 residues. The CDR3 loop reads CASSLSGGGSNEQFF. CDR3 sequence (DNA): TGTGCCAGCAGCTTAAGCGGGGGGGGTAGTAATGAGCAGTTCTTC.

A single count supports this clone. The gene calls are TRBV6-1 and TRBJ1-2; maybe TRBD1 (5 bases). This CDR3 is built from 15 residues. V was shortened by 1 base and J by 4 bases, with 13 bases between the two germline ends. Germline values: CDR1 MNHNS, CDR2 SASEGT. The CDR3 nucleotides are TGTGCCAGCAGTGAAGGTCAGGGCGTAGGCTATGGCTACACCTTC. Its protein is CASSEGQGVGYGYTF.